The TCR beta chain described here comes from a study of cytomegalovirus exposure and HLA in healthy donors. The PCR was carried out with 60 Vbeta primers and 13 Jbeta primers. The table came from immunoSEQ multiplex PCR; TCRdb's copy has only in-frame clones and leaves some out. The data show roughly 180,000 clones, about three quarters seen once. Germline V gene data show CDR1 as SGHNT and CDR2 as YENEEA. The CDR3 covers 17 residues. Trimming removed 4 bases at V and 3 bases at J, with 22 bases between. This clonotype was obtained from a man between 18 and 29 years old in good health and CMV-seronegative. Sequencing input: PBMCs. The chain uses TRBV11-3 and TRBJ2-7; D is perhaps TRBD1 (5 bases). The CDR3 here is CASSSIPPGNLFYEQYF. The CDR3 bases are TGTGCCAGCAGCTCAATCCCTCCAGGGAACCTATTCTACGAGCAGTACTTC. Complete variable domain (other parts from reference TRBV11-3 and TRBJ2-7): EAGVVQSPRYKIIEKKQPVAFWCNPISGHNTLYWYLQNLGQGPELLIRYENEEAVDDSQLPKDRFSAERLKGVDSTLKIQPAELGDSAVYLCASSSIPPGNLFYEQYFGPGTRLTVT.